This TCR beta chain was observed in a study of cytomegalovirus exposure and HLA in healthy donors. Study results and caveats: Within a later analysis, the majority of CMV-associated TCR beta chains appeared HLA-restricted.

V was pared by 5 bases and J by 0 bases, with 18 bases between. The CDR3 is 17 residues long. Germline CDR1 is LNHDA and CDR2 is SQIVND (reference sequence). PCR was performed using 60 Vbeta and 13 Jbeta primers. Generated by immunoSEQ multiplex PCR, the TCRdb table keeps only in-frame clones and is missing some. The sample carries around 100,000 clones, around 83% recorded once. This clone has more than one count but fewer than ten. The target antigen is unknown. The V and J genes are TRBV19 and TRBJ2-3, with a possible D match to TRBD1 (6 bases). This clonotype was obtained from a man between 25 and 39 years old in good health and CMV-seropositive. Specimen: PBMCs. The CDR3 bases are TGTGCCAGTAGTCTGAGAGGACAGAGGGCTAGCACAGATACGCAGTATTTT. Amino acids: CASSLRGQRASTDTQYF.